This passage covers 27 T cell receptor beta chains from one sample sequenced in a study of neoadjuvant anti-PD-1 for oral cavity cancer. Sequencing was performed with immunoSEQ multiplex PCR; in TCRdb, only in-frame clones are kept and a portion is missing. There are fewer than 70,000 clones in the sample; approximately 79% occur only once, and just over 2.5% lies in the top ten. The source was PBMCs, collected before nivolumab (anti-PD-1) treatment. Receptors originate from a person between 40 and 79 years old with oral cavity squamous cell carcinoma.

This clone was counted once. This chain connects TRBV9 to TRBJ2-5; tentative D call: TRBD1 (5 bases). From germline, CDR1 is SGDLS and CDR2 YYNGEE. Trimming cost V 0 bases and J 2 bases, with 8 bases left between them. The CDR3 covers 14 residues. The CDR3 sequence: CASSVGTGQETQYF. The CDR3 DNA follows: TGTGCCAGCAGCGTAGGAACAGGTCAAGAGACCCAGTACTTC.

In its sample, this clone was seen once. CDR3 nucleotides: TGTGCCAGCAGCCCCTGGGAGGGTGAGGGAACCTACGAGCAGTACTTC. Translated: CASSPWEGEGTYEQYF. The genes are TRBV6-6 and TRBJ2-7; 7 bases are shared with TRBD2. Germline-derived CDR1 and CDR2 are MNHNY and SVGAGI (reference sequence). This CDR3 comprises 16 residues. V lost 6 bases, J lost 2 bases, and 13 bases stayed unmatched.

The rearrangement uses TRBV5-5 and TRBJ1-3, with D unclear. Trimming took off 4 bases at V and 0 bases at J, with 5 bases between the two ends. This CDR3 region has 13 residues. Germline V gene lookup returns CDR1 SGHKS and CDR2 YYEKEE (reference sequence). CDR3 nucleotide sequence: TGTGCCAGCAGCACGAGCTCTGGAAACACCATATATTTT. This encodes CASSTSSGNTIYF.

J is TRBJ2-1 and V is TRBV28; a possible D gene is TRBD2 (6 bases). Germline loops: CDR1 MDHEN, CDR2 SYDVKM. The CDR3 is 13 amino acids. V lost 6 bases to trimming and J lost 6 bases, with 12 bases between them. The CDR3 bases are TGTGCCAGCAGAATAGCGGCCCCCAATGAGCAGTTCTTC. It specifies CASRIAAPNEQFF.

As DNA, the CDR3 is TGTGCCAGCAGGGGGGGGACTGAAGCTTTCTTT. Its translation is CASRGGTEAFF. V is TRBV2 and J is TRBJ1-1; possibly TRBD1 for D (5 bases). The V end lost 6 bases, the J end lost 5 bases, and 7 bases lay between the germline ends. This CDR3 has 11 residues. Germline CDR1 and CDR2: SNHLY and FYNNEI.

The V gene is TRBV19, the J gene TRBJ2-3; 12 nucleotides line up with TRBD2. CDR1 and CDR2 from the germline V gene are LNHDA and SQIVND (reference sequence). The CDR3 is 17 residues long. J lost 5 bases, V lost 0 bases, and 6 bases had no gene match. CDR3 region: CASSIDLAGGPLDTQYF. The CDR3 nucleotides are TGTGCCAGTAGTATAGATCTAGCGGGAGGGCCATTAGATACGCAGTATTTT. Full variable domain (rest looked up from reference TRBV19 and TRBJ2-3): DGGITQSPKYLFRKEGQNVTLSCEQNLNHDAMYWYRQDPGQGLRLIYYSQIVNDFQKGDIAEGYSVSREKKESFPLTVTSAQKNPTAFYLCASSIDLAGGPLDTQYFGPGTRLTVL.

The chain has TRBV5-1 and TRBJ1-2, with 9 bases matching TRBD1. The CDR3 length is 16 residues. V was pared by 5 bases and J by 1 base, with 9 bases of the junction left unmatched. Per the germline V gene, CDR1 is SGHRS and CDR2 is YFSETQ. For the CDR3, the DNA is TGCGCCAGCAGACCCCCGGGACAGGGCTATAACTATGGCTACACCTTC. Amino acids: CASRPPGQGYNYGYTF.

This chain links TRBV1 with TRBJ2-5; TRBD2 is the table's D call, not checked against the DNA. TRBV1 is recorded as a pseudogene. CDR3 length: 15 residues. In DNA, the CDR3 is TGCACCAGCAGCCATATAGCGGGGAGCCAAGAGACCCAGTACTTC. Residues: CTSSHIAGSQETQYF.

The genes are TRBV28 and TRBJ2-7, with 13 bases matching TRBD2. The trim removed 4 bases at V and 5 bases at J, leaving 8 bases unmatched. The CDR3 length is 16 residues. The V gene's germline CDR1 is MDHEN and CDR2 SYDVKM. The CDR3 is CASSSPRTSGRNEQYF. The DNA for the CDR3 is TGTGCCAGCAGTTCTCCCCGGACTAGCGGGAGAAACGAGCAGTACTTC.

The J gene is TRBJ2-7, the V gene TRBV28; D is unclear. The CDR3 has 14 residues. The V and J ends lost 2 bases and 2 bases respectively, with 10 bases between them. Germline V gene sequence: CDR1 MDHEN, CDR2 SYDVKM. DNA for the CDR3: TGTGCCAGCAGTTTACTCGACAATACCTACGAGCAGTACTTC. It yields the protein CASSLLDNTYEQYF.

The CDR3 DNA follows: TGTGCCATCAGTGAGTCGGCAGGGTCGCCTCAGCCCCAGCATTTT. Protein product: CAISESAGSPQPQHF. The V call is TRBV10-3, the J call TRBJ1-5; D is perhaps TRBD1 (5 bases). V was pared by 0 bases and J by 6 bases, with 12 bases between. Germline CDR1 ENHRY, CDR2 SYGVKD. The CDR3 is 15 amino acids.

The rearrangement uses TRBV2 and TRBJ2-1; no clear D. The CDR3 loop spans 14 amino acids. CDR1 SNHLY and CDR2 FYNNEI come from the germline V gene. Trimming shortened V by 6 bases and J by 6 bases, and 15 bases separated the two germline ends. As DNA, the CDR3 is TGTGCCAGCAGCGGCAGTAGACACTCCAATGAGCAGTTCTTC. This translates into CASSGSRHSNEQFF.

CDR3 region: CASSTTGGRTEAFF. DNA for the CDR3: TGTGCCAGCAGTACCACAGGGGGTCGGACTGAAGCTTTCTTT. The chain uses TRBV6-1 and TRBJ1-1, with 8 positions matching TRBD1. The junction had 7 bases not matched to a gene; V was cut back by 5 bases and J by 5 bases. The CDR3 contains 14 residues. Per the germline V gene, CDR1 is MNHNS and CDR2 is SASEGT.

This chain links TRBV7-2 with TRBJ2-3; D perhaps matches TRBD1 (6 bases). The germline V gene has CDR1 SGHTA and CDR2 FQGNSA. Trimming cost V 5 bases and J 0 bases, with 12 bases left between them. The CDR3 contains 15 residues. CDR3 sequence reads: CASSQTGLSTDTQYF. The CDR3, as DNA: TGTGCCAGCAGCCAGACAGGCCTTAGCACAGATACGCAGTATTTT.

The V call is TRBV27, the J call TRBJ2-7; 9 nucleotides align to TRBD1. CDR1 and CDR2 (germline): MNHEY, SMNVEV (reference sequence). The CDR3 has 17 residues. The trim removed 2 bases at V and 3 bases at J, leaving 11 bases unmatched. CDR3 protein: CASSLALGTGKNYEQYF. Written as DNA, the CDR3 is TGTGCCAGCAGTTTAGCTCTTGGGACAGGGAAGAACTACGAGCAGTACTTC.

This chain links TRBV7-9 with TRBJ1-3; no reliable D call. Per the germline V gene, CDR1 is SEHNR and CDR2 is FQNEAQ (reference sequence). This CDR3 has 14 residues. Deletions cut 1 base from V and 2 bases from J, with 6 bases between. The CDR3 DNA sequence: TGTGCCAGCAGCTTAGAAGCGGCTGGAAACACCATATATTTT. Encoded protein: CASSLEAAGNTIYF.

This chain links TRBV7-9 with TRBJ2-5, with D possibly being TRBD2 (6 bases). V lost 7 bases and J lost 2, with 17 bases in between. Germline CDR1 SEHNR, CDR2 FQNEAQ (reference sequence). The CDR3 runs 15 residues. DNA for the CDR3: TGTGCCAGCACCAACCTCGCGGGGTGGCAAGAGACCCAGTACTTC. Protein sequence: CASTNLAGWQETQYF. The full variable domain, rest sourced from reference TRBV7-9 and TRBJ2-5, is DTGVSQNPRHKITKRGQNVTFRCDPISEHNRLYWYRQTLGQGPEFLTYFQNEAQLEKSRLLSDRFSAERPKGSFSTLEIQRTEQGDSAMYLCASTNLAGWQETQYFGPGTRLLVL.

The chain joins TRBV5-1 to TRBJ2-7, with D tentatively TRBD1 (5 bases). The CDR3 spans 15 residues. CDR1 and CDR2 (germline): SGHRS, YFSETQ. Trimming cost V 0 bases and J 5 bases, with 15 bases left between them. The CDR3 sequence: CASSLALGQDHEQYF. CDR3 coding DNA: TGCGCCAGCAGCTTGGCCTTGGGGCAGGACCACGAGCAGTACTTC.

The chain uses TRBV6-1 and TRBJ2-7, with 11 bases aligning to TRBD1. The CDR3 covers 14 residues. Looked up from germline, CDR1 is MNHNS and CDR2 is SASEGT. With 6 bases clipped from V and 3 bases from J, the junction kept 4 bases outside the gene matches. This CDR3 reads CASREGQGVYEQYF. In DNA form, the CDR3 reads TGTGCCAGCAGGGAGGGACAGGGGGTCTACGAGCAGTACTTC.

The chain couples TRBV9 to TRBJ2-7; 7 nucleotides align to TRBD1. Germline V lookup: CDR1 SGDLS, CDR2 YYNGEE. J gave up 4 bases and V 4 bases, and 8 bases lay outside the gene matches. The CDR3 loop spans 14 amino acids. Here the CDR3 DNA reads TGTGCCAGCAGCTTAAGGGACAGCCATTACGAGCAGTACTTC. It translates to CASSLRDSHYEQYF.

The chain is built from TRBV7-2 and TRBJ2-6; D is unclear. Trimming cost V 1 base and J 0 bases, with 10 bases left between them. Germline V gene lookup returns CDR1 SGHTA and CDR2 FQGNSA. The CDR3 totals 17 residues. CDR3 protein: CASSLVSRPSGANVLTF. The CDR3 coding sequence is TGTGCCAGCAGCTTAGTCTCCAGGCCCTCTGGGGCCAACGTCCTGACTTTC.

This clone has only a few counts. J is TRBJ1-6 and V is TRBV5-1, with 11 bases that match TRBD1. The CDR3 consists of 17 residues. After removal of 1 base from V and 10 bases from J, the junction contained 10 bases not matched to a gene. The germline CDR1 and CDR2 sequences are SGHRS and YFSETQ. For the CDR3, the DNA is TGCGCCAGCAGCTTGTATCGGCCGGGACAGGGGGAATCACCCCTCCACTTT. Amino acid sequence: CASSLYRPGQGESPLHF.

The chain couples TRBV5-4 to TRBJ2-2, with 8 bases matching TRBD2. V trimming: 0 bases; J trimming: 4 bases; junction bases outside the gene matches: 5. CDR3 length equals 16 residues. Per the germline V gene, CDR1 is SGHNT and CDR2 is YYREEE (reference sequence). The CDR3 nucleotides are TGTGCCAGCAGCTTGGCCGGGGGGGCGGGCACCGGGGAGCTGTTTTTT. This codes for CASSLAGGAGTGELFF.

The V call is TRBV6-5, the J call TRBJ2-1; D is ambiguous. The V end was cut by 5 bases, the J end by 8 bases, with 16 bases between. The CDR3 has 14 residues. Germline V CDR1 and CDR2: MNHEY, SVGAGI. The CDR3 here is CASSPGLATHEQFF. In nucleotides, the CDR3 is TGTGCCAGCAGTCCGGGCCTCGCGACCCATGAGCAGTTCTTC.

This clone was counted between two and nine times. The chain is built from TRBV14 and TRBJ2-1; D may be TRBD2 (5 bases). V was clipped by 0 bases and J by 8 bases, with 14 bases between them. CDR3 length: 15 residues. Looked up from germline, CDR1 is SGHDN and CDR2 is FVKESK. The CDR3 loop is CASSQDKLAKHEQFF. CDR3 coding DNA: TGTGCCAGCAGCCAAGATAAGCTAGCAAAGCATGAGCAGTTCTTC.

The chain employs TRBV9 and TRBJ2-7; D is possibly TRBD2 (5 bases). The germline V and J ends were trimmed by 0 bases and 2 bases, with 9 bases remaining between them. The CDR3 loop spans 14 amino acids. Germline V gene sequence: CDR1 SGDLS, CDR2 YYNGEE. CDR3 in amino acids: CASSVGGPTYEQYF. The CDR3 region has the DNA TGTGCCAGCAGCGTAGGAGGGCCCACCTACGAGCAGTACTTC. The full variable domain, rest sourced from reference TRBV9 and TRBJ2-7, is DSGVTQTPKHLITATGQRVTLRCSPRSGDLSVYWYQQSLDQGLQFLIQYYNGEERAKGNILERFSAQQFPDLHSELNLSSLELGDSALYFCASSVGGPTYEQYFGPGTRLTVT.

The table lists this clone with a count of one. The J gene is TRBJ2-1, the V gene TRBV7-2; D uncertain. The length of the CDR3 is 15 residues. The germline gives CDR1 SGHTA, CDR2 FQGNSA. V lost 3 bases and J 5 bases, leaving 14 bases between the germline ends. CDR3 residues: CASSLWRPTNNEQFF. DNA of the CDR3: TGTGCCAGCAGCTTGTGGCGACCAACAAACAATGAGCAGTTCTTC.